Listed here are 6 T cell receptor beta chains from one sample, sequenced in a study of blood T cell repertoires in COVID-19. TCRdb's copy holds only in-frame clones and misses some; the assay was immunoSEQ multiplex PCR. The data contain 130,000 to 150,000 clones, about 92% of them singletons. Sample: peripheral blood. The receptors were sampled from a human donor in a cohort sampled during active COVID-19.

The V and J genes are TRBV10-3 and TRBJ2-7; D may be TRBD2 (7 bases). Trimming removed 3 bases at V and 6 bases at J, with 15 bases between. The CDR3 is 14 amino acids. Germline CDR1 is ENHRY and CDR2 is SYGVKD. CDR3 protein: CAISDVRGGGEQYF. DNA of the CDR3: TGTGCCATCAGTGATGTAAGGGGGGGCGGCGAGCAGTACTTC.

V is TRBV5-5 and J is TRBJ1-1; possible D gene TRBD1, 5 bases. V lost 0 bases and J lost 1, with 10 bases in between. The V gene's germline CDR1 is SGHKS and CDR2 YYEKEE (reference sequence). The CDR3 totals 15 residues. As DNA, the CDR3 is TGTGCCAGCAGCTTGGGCGCAGGGTCGAACACTGAAGCTTTCTTT. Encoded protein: CASSLGAGSNTEAFF.

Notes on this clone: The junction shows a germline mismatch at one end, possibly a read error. The CDR3 sequence is CASSESGQGWDGYTF. In DNA form, the CDR3 reads TGTGCCAGCAGCGAATCAGGACAGGGTTGGGATGGCTACACCTTC. This chain links TRBV25-1 with TRBJ1-2, with 8 bases fitting TRBD1. Germline V gene data show CDR1 as MGHDK and CDR2 as SYGVNS. There are 15 residues in the CDR3.

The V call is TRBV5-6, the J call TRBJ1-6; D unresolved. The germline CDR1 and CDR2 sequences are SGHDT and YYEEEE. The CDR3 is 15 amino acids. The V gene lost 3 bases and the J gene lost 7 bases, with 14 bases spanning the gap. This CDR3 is CASSSAGSGNSPLHF. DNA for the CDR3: TGTGCCAGCAGCTCGGCGGGCTCTGGGAATTCACCCCTCCACTTT. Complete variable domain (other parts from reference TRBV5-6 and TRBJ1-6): DAGVTQSPTHLIKTRGQQVTLRCSPKSGHDTVSWYQQALGQGPQFIFQYYEEEERQRGNFPDRFSGHQFPNYSSELNVNALLLGDSALYLCASSSAGSGNSPLHFGNGTRLTVT.

CDR3 residues: CASSLGRDRGLEQYF. CDR3 bases: TGTGCCAGCAGCTTAGGCCGGGACAGGGGGCTCGAGCAGTACTTC. The V gene is TRBV11-2, the J gene TRBJ2-7; TRBD1 matches at 12 bases. The CDR3 runs 15 residues. The junction had 4 bases not matched to a gene; V was cut back by 1 base and J by 6 bases. In germline, CDR1 is SGHAT, CDR2 FQNNGV.

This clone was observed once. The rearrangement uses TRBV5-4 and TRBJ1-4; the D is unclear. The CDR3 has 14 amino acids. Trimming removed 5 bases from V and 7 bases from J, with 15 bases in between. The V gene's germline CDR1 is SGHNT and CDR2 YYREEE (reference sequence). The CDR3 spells CASRMRPLSEKLFF. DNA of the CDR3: TGTGCCAGCAGAATGAGGCCTCTAAGTGAAAAACTGTTTTTT.